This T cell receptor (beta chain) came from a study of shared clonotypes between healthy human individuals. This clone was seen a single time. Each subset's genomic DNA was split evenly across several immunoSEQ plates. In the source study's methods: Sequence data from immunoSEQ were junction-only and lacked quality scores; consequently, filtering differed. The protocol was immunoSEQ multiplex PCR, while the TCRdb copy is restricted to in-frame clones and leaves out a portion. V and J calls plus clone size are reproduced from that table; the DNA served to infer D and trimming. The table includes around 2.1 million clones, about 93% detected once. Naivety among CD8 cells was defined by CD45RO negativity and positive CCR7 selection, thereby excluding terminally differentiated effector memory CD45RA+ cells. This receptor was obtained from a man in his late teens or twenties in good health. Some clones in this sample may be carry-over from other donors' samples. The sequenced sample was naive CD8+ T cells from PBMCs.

CDR3 DNA: TGTGCCAGCAGTTTAGTTAATAGCAATCAGCCCCAGCATTTT. Translated, it gives CASSLVNSNQPQHF. The V and J genes are TRBV27 and TRBJ1-5, with D unresolved. The CDR3 covers 14 residues. Germline loops: CDR1 MNHEY, CDR2 SMNVEV (reference sequence). V was shortened by 2 bases and J by 0 bases, with 5 bases between the two germline ends.